This entry describes one TCR beta chain. Its antigen remains unidentified. This record comes from a study of cytomegalovirus exposure and HLA in healthy donors. The PCR employed 60 Vbeta primers together with 13 Jbeta primers. The protocol was immunoSEQ multiplex PCR, while the TCRdb copy is restricted to in-frame clones and leaves out a portion. The profile covers 90,000 to 130,000 clones, with 79% appearing a single time and around 3% taken by the ten largest. The study, taken as a whole, reports: Some highly shared sequence variants likely arose as a pipeline artifact.

CDR3 length: 14 residues. Looked up from germline, CDR1 is SEHNR and CDR2 is FQNEAQ (reference sequence). Trimming left V 8 bases short and J 0 bases short, with 12 bases between. V and J are TRBV7-9 and TRBJ2-3, with a weak D call TRBD2 (5 bases). This receptor was obtained from a woman aged 18-29 years in good health and CMV-seropositive. Material for sequencing was PBMCs. The CDR3 nucleotides are TGTGCCAGCCGAGATGGCGGGAGCACAGATACGCAGTATTTT. It encodes CASRDGGSTDTQYF.